Sequencing of this T cell receptor beta chain was carried out in a study of identical twins (dated by TCRdb to the mid-2010s). Context from the whole study: TCR alpha and beta repertoires from monozygotic twins, unrelated adults of various ages and cord blood were deep-sequenced to test whether fetal clonotypes persist. To rule out contamination, the twin experiments were replicated at different times with different library preparation protocols.

The protocol used for the library was 5' RACE. TCRdb lists the instrument as Illumina HiSeq 2000. A universal primer binding site was added through template switching, and the final cDNA carried a unique molecular identifier so that TCR cDNA molecules could be counted accurately. Specific primers in the conserved constant-segment region were used to synthesize first-strand cDNA for the TCR alpha and beta chains. To control for contamination, each cDNA library was double barcoded with a SMART-Mk sample barcode plus Illumina barcodes. TruSeq adapter sequences along with Illumina sample barcodes were introduced in two successive PCR steps. The TCR alpha and beta cDNA libraries were sequenced on the Illumina HiSeq platform using custom primers. As for how the authors treated the data: MiGEC processed the raw reads to extract unique molecular identifiers, while MiXCR was used to determine the CDR3 positions. Recombination models were inferred per individual with the repgenHMM and IGoR tools using an EM algorithm. Shared clonotype analysis was performed with the tcR package in R, normalizing sharing by the product of cloneset sizes. Out-of-frame nonproductive sequences were analyzed to study raw recombination free of thymic and clonal selection effects. The public reads were reanalyzed by TCRdb: fastp trimming at Q25, MiXCR alignment, in-frame beta chains only. Rows matching on CDR3 protein sequence are summarized as one entry with the most common DNA and genes. The V and J calls and clone size come from TCRdb's table, not from the authors' own analysis. A total of 250,000 to 350,000 distinct CDR3 sequences appear in this sample, roughly 9.8% of them only once. Of the sample, about 7.1% falls within the top ten clones.

The investigation overall reported the following: The excess sharing between twins in beta out-of-frame sequences was weaker because fewer shared sequences reduced the signal-to-noise ratio. In monozygotic twins, recombination models systematically underestimated out-of-frame TCR alpha sharing, but the models matched the sharing seen between unrelated individuals. Out-of-frame TCR alpha sequences shared between twins showed an excess of low generation-probability sequences compared with coincidental sharing between unrelated individuals. Invariant T cells such as MAIT and iNKT could partly confound zero-insertion analyses, although diverse VJ usage argued against such confounding for most clonotypes. Fewer insertions were carried by abundant cord blood beta clonotypes, a similar but weaker trend appeared in young adult naive repertoires, and no such trend appeared in memory repertoires. Because the same donors could not be followed over many years, conclusions were based on cross-sectional statistical analysis.

All donors were healthy Caucasians. The twin cohort comprised three pairs of female monozygotic twins, all aged about 18 to 30 years. CD4+ and CD8+ T cell populations were isolated with positive isolation kits from Invitrogen. V is reduced by 2 bases and J by 5 bases, leaving a spacing of 6 bases between them. Its CDR3 holds 13 amino acids, cysteine through phenylalanine. The sequence is cut down to CDR3 DNA, 39 bases in frame from base 1. The germline V gene supplies CDR1 SGHTA and CDR2 FQGNSA. At least ten counts were recorded for this clonotype. Its antigen has not been determined. No quality values exist for individual bases; no much larger clone is one base distant. The same specimen was also included in a second study, on yellow fever vaccine responses in identical twins. Reported in the second study: According to the authors, in identical twins the way T cells responded to vaccination appeared partly convergent and partly personalized. The study precisely tracked vaccine-responding T cell clones in identical twins.

Sequencing was done on a sample of CD8+ T cells sorted from blood. The source of this sequence is a woman aged 18 to 35 in good health. This chain is built from TRBV7-2 and TRBJ2-2, with no confidently assigned D gene. The DNA sequence follows: TGTGCCAGCAGCTTATTTCATACCGGGGAGCTGTTTTTT. Its translation reads: CASSLFHTGELFF.